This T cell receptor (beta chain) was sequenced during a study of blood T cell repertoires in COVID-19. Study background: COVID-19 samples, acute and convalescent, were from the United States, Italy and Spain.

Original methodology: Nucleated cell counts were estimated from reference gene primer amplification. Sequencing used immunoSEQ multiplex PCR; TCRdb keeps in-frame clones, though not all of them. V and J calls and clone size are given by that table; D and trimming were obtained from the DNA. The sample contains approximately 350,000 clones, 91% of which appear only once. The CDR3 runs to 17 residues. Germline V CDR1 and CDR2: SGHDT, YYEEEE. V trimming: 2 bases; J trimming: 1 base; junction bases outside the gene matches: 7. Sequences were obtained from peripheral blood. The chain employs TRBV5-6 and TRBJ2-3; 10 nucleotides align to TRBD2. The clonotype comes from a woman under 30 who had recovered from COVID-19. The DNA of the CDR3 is TGTGCCAGCAGCTTTACCGGAGCGGGAGGGCGCACAGATACGCAGTATTTT. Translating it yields CASSFTGAGGRTDTQYF.